Listed here are 32 T cell receptor beta chains from one sample, sequenced in a study of blood T cell repertoires in COVID-19. Clones were sequenced by immunoSEQ multiplex PCR, and TCRdb holds only the in-frame ones, with some missing. This sample has about 80,000 clones, with roughly 85% found just once. Source material: peripheral blood. The receptors stem from a man over 45 with COVID-19, enrolled during active disease.

The V and J genes are TRBV10-3 and TRBJ2-5, with D unresolved. Germline lookup yields CDR1 ENHRY and CDR2 SYGVKD. The CDR3 loop spans 13 amino acids. Trimming pared 6 bases from V and 0 bases from J, leaving 8 bases between. CDR3 nucleotide sequence: TGTGCCATCAGCCAACAGTACCAAGAGACCCAGTACTTC. As protein: CAISQQYQETQYF.

The chain joins TRBV28 to TRBJ2-1; D unresolved. CDR3 length: 17 amino acids. Germline V CDR1 and CDR2: MDHEN, SYDVKM. V lost 6 bases to trimming and J lost 0 bases, with 18 bases between them. In DNA form, the CDR3 reads TGTGCCAGCAGCTCTAAGAGGTGGAGAGGCTCCTACAATGAGCAGTTCTTC. This translates into CASSSKRWRGSYNEQFF.

The chain couples TRBV5-1 to TRBJ1-6; TRBD1 aligns across 8 bases. The V gene's germline CDR1 is SGHRS and CDR2 YFSETQ. V lost 0 bases to trimming and J lost 0 bases; unmatched junction nucleotides: 5. The CDR3 totals 18 residues. The CDR3 coding sequence is TGCGCCAGCAGCTTGGTGGGACAGGATAGCTCCTATAATTCACCCCTCCACTTT. It encodes CASSLVGQDSSYNSPLHF.

V usage is TRBV29-1 and J usage is TRBJ1-1; TRBD1 is a possible D gene (6 bases). CDR1 and CDR2 (germline): SQVTM, ANQGSEA. V was cut by 6 bases and J by 2 bases, with 7 bases left in between. The CDR3 has 11 amino acids. CDR3 loop: CSVGANTEAFF. The CDR3 DNA reads as TGCAGCGTGGGGGCAAACACTGAAGCTTTCTTT.

This chain joins TRBV9 and TRBJ1-5; 7 nucleotides line up with TRBD1. The J segment lost 4 bases and the V segment lost 3 bases, leaving 4 bases of the junction unmatched. The CDR3 totals 14 residues. The germline V gene has CDR1 SGDLS and CDR2 YYNGEE. The CDR3 nucleotides read TGTGCCAGCAGCGCCGGGACAGTGAATCAGCCCCAGCATTTT. Its translation: CASSAGTVNQPQHF. Complete variable domain (other parts from reference TRBV9 and TRBJ1-5): DSGVTQTPKHLITATGQRVTLRCSPRSGDLSVYWYQQSLDQGLQFLIQYYNGEERAKGNILERFSAQQFPDLHSELNLSSLELGDSALYFCASSAGTVNQPQHFGDGTRLSIL.

As regards this clone: Different DNA sequences within this sample yield the same CDR3. The rearrangement links TRBV28 to TRBJ2-7; D remains ambiguous. Trimming took off 2 bases at V and 6 bases at J, with 8 bases between the two ends. CDR3 size: 12 residues. The germline gives CDR1 MDHEN, CDR2 SYDVKM. CDR3 sequence reads: CASSLRGLEQYF. Here the CDR3 DNA reads TGTGCCAGCAGTTTAAGAGGCCTCGAGCAGTACTTC.

V and J are TRBV6-5 and TRBJ1-3; D is uncertain. This CDR3 is built from 14 residues. The germline gives CDR1 MNHEY, CDR2 SVGAGI. V gave up 6 bases and J gave up 2 bases, with 11 bases separating them. This CDR3 is CASRSGITGNTIYF. CDR3 nucleotides: TGTGCCAGCAGGTCAGGAATCACTGGAAACACCATATATTTT.

This chain joins TRBV6-5 and TRBJ1-5, with a tentative D call TRBD1 (6 bases). Germline CDR1 MNHEY, CDR2 SVGAGI. The CDR3 spans 15 residues. V was pared by 10 bases and J by 6 bases, with 22 bases between. In DNA, the CDR3 is TGTGCCACCAAGATGGGCGGGGGCGAAAGTCAGCCCCAGCATTTT. It encodes CATKMGGGESQPQHF.

The chain employs TRBV4-1 and TRBJ2-4, with D possibly TRBD2 on 5 matching bases. Trimming stripped 0 bases from V and 0 bases from J, with 9 bases between. The CDR3 is 16 amino acids. The germline V gene has CDR1 MGHRA and CDR2 YSYEKL. The CDR3 loop is CASSQEAVRAKNIQYF. CDR3 DNA: TGCGCCAGCAGCCAAGAAGCGGTGAGAGCCAAAAACATTCAGTACTTC.

The chain is built from TRBV21-1 and TRBJ1-6; the table's D call, TRBD1, has no DNA check behind it. TRBV21-1 is an annotated pseudogene. The CDR3 length is 13 residues. The CDR3 DNA reads TGTGCCAGAGAGAAAGGGGTAAATTCACCCCTCCACTTT. Translated: CAREKGVNSPLHF.

The chain joins TRBV7-2 to TRBJ2-1; 8 positions match TRBD2. The CDR3 sequence is 17 residues long. Losses at the gene ends were 5 bases for V and 6 bases for J; bases not matched to a gene: 15. In germline, CDR1 is SGHTA, CDR2 FQGNSA. The CDR3 DNA is TGTGCCAGCAGCCGTCATTTAGGCCTAGCGGGCTCCAATGAGCAGTTCTTC. This translates into CASSRHLGLAGSNEQFF.

The chain joins TRBV10-3 to TRBJ2-1; 9 nucleotides agree with TRBD1. J lost 3 bases, V lost 6 bases, and 0 bases had no gene match. The germline gives CDR1 ENHRY, CDR2 SYGVKD. The CDR3 sequence is 13 residues long. This CDR3 is CAIRTGGYNEQFF. The CDR3 DNA sequence: TGTGCCATCAGGACAGGGGGCTACAATGAGCAGTTCTTC.

The chain carries TRBV10-1 and TRBJ2-1, with 7 nucleotides matching TRBD2. Germline V gene lookup returns CDR1 WNHNN and CDR2 SYGVQD (reference sequence). Trimming cost V 3 bases and J 12 bases; bases outside gene matches: 8. The CDR3 extends over 13 amino acids. This CDR3 reads CASSEEPGGRQFF. The CDR3 DNA follows: TGCGCCAGCAGTGAAGAACCGGGGGGAAGGCAGTTCTTC.

The chain links TRBV11-2 to TRBJ2-1; D is possibly TRBD2 (5 bases). V shed 5 bases and J shed 4 bases, with 12 bases lying between them. Per germline, CDR1 SGHAT and CDR2 FQNNGV. There are 14 residues in the CDR3. The chain's CDR3 is CASSQLSGYNEQFF. The CDR3 DNA reads TGTGCCAGCAGCCAGCTATCGGGGTACAATGAGCAGTTCTTC.

The genes are TRBV6-4 and TRBJ2-1; 11 nucleotides align to TRBD2. Trimming at V came to 6 bases and at J to 6 bases, leaving 7 bases not matched to a gene. The CDR3 is 15 residues long. Germline assignment: CDR1 MRHNA and CDR2 SNTAGT. CDR3 DNA: TGTGCCAGCAGCGGGAGACTAGCGGGGACCAATGAGCAGTTCTTC. The encoded protein is CASSGRLAGTNEQFF.

The table lists this clone with many counts. The chain couples TRBV7-6 to TRBJ2-7; the D gene is possibly TRBD2 (5 bases). V dropped 5 bases and J dropped 2 bases, with 16 bases sitting between them. The CDR3 is made up of 15 amino acids. Germline V lookup: CDR1 SGHVS, CDR2 FNYEAQ. The CDR3 loop is CASSPNSGTTYEQYF. The CDR3 nucleotides read TGTGCCAGCAGCCCGAACAGCGGCACAACCTACGAGCAGTACTTC.

Here the CDR3 reads CASSPRTGNTEAFF. For the CDR3, the DNA is TGTGCCAGCAGTCCGAGGACAGGAAACACTGAAGCTTTCTTT. The rearrangement uses TRBV6-2 or TRBV6-3 and TRBJ1-1; TRBD1 agrees at 7 bases. The CDR3 length is 14 residues. With 5 bases clipped from V and 2 bases from J, the junction kept 5 bases outside the gene matches. Germline-derived CDR1 and CDR2 are MNHEY and SVGEGT.

The rearrangement links TRBV9 to TRBJ2-2, with 9 bases lining up with TRBD1. Germline V CDR1 and CDR2: SGDLS, YYNGEE. The CDR3 is 20 amino acids. V lost 0 bases, J lost 4 bases, and 16 bases stayed unmatched. CDR3 residues: CASSVDRGLGRADPTGELFF. In DNA form, the CDR3 reads TGTGCCAGCAGCGTAGACAGGGGGCTCGGAAGAGCGGACCCCACCGGGGAGCTGTTTTTT.

The chain is built from TRBV28 and TRBJ2-4, with 8 bases lining up with TRBD1. This CDR3 has 15 amino acids. Losses at the gene ends were 5 bases for V and 6 bases for J; bases not matched to a gene: 9. The germline V gene has CDR1 MDHEN and CDR2 SYDVKM. CDR3 sequence reads: CASSEPRQGINIQYF. CDR3 sequence (DNA): TGTGCCAGCAGTGAACCTCGACAGGGGATAAACATTCAGTACTTC. Variable domain in full (rest from reference TRBV28 and TRBJ2-4): DVKVTQSSRYLVKRTGEKVFLECVQDMDHENMFWYRQDPGLGLRLIYFSYDVKMKEKGDIPEGYSVSREKKERFSLILESASTNQTSMYLCASSEPRQGINIQYFGAGTRLSVL.

This chain joins TRBV28 and TRBJ2-7; TRBD1 aligns across 9 bases. V lost 3 bases to trimming and J lost 1 base; unmatched junction nucleotides: 4. Per germline, CDR1 MDHEN and CDR2 SYDVKM. The CDR3 has 15 residues. In DNA form, the CDR3 reads TGTGCCAGCAGTTTCTTTGGGACAGGGTCCTACGAGCAGTACTTC. Translating it yields CASSFFGTGSYEQYF. Looking up the rest from reference TRBV28 and TRBJ2-7 gives the full variable domain: DVKVTQSSRYLVKRTGEKVFLECVQDMDHENMFWYRQDPGLGLRLIYFSYDVKMKEKGDIPEGYSVSREKKERFSLILESASTNQTSMYLCASSFFGTGSYEQYFGPGTRLTVT.

The chain uses TRBV6-4 and TRBJ2-6, with 10 bases identical to TRBD2. The V gene end was trimmed by 4 bases and the J gene end by 3 bases; junction bases not matched to a gene: 6. Germline loops: CDR1 MRHNA, CDR2 SNTAGT. The CDR3 spans 17 residues. The CDR3: CASSALAGVGGANVLTF. CDR3 nucleotide sequence: TGTGCCAGCAGTGCCCTAGCGGGAGTAGGTGGGGCCAACGTCCTGACTTTC.

The gene calls are TRBV6-5 and TRBJ2-2; 10 nucleotides match TRBD1. In germline, CDR1 is MNHEY, CDR2 SVGAGI. This CDR3 comprises 13 residues. CDR3 sequence (DNA): TGTTCTGGGGGGACAGGGGACACCGGGGAGCTGTTTTTT. It specifies CSGGTGDTGELFF.

The V and J genes are TRBV7-2 and TRBJ2-2; TRBD2 aligns across 9 bases. The CDR3 loop spans 16 amino acids. CDR1 is SGHTA, CDR2 FQGNSA, per germline. J was trimmed by 0 bases and V by 1 base; bases with no gene match: 0. In DNA form, the CDR3 reads TGTGCCAGCAGCTTAGTAGCGGGGGCGAACACCGGGGAGCTGTTTTTT. Translation gives CASSLVAGANTGELFF. Variable domain in full (rest from reference TRBV7-2 and TRBJ2-2): GAGVSQSPSNKVTEKGKDVELRCDPISGHTALYWYRQSLGQGLEFLIYFQGNSAPDKSGLPSDRFSAERTGGSVSTLTIQRTQQEDSAVYLCASSLVAGANTGELFFGEGSRLTVL.

This chain uses TRBV18 with TRBJ1-2, with 8 positions matching TRBD1. CDR1 KGHSH and CDR2 LQKENI come from the germline V gene. This CDR3 has 13 amino acids. V was pared by 5 bases and J by 7 bases, with 6 bases of the junction left unmatched. The CDR3 sequence: CASSDRTGIGYTF. In DNA form, the CDR3 reads TGTGCCAGCTCAGATCGGACAGGGATTGGCTACACCTTC.

The rearrangement joins TRBV30 to TRBJ2-3, with 7 bases lining up with TRBD1. This CDR3 has 15 residues. V was pared by 3 bases and J by 1 base, with 7 bases of the junction left unmatched. Germline V gives CDR1 GTSNPN, CDR2 SVGIG (reference sequence). This CDR3 is CAWSRRGTGTDTQYF. In DNA form, the CDR3 reads TGTGCCTGGAGCCGAAGGGGGACAGGCACAGATACGCAGTATTTT. The variable domain in full, with the rest retrieved from reference TRBV30 and TRBJ2-3, is SQTIHQWPATLVQPVGSPLSLECTVEGTSNPNLYWYRQAAGRGLQLLFYSVGIGQISSEVPQNLSASRPQDRQFILSSKKLLLSDSGFYLCAWSRRGTGTDTQYFGPGTRLTVL.

This clone was observed a handful of times. The chain employs TRBV7-9 and TRBJ2-1; D remains unclear. Trimming took off 5 bases at V and 0 bases at J, with 8 bases between the two ends. Germline V lookup: CDR1 SEHNR, CDR2 FQNEAQ (reference sequence). This CDR3 has 14 amino acids. As DNA, the CDR3 is TGTGCCAGCAGCCCGCGGATCTCCTACAATGAGCAGTTCTTC. Translated: CASSPRISYNEQFF. Full variable domain (remainder filled in from reference TRBV7-9 and TRBJ2-1): DTGVSQNPRHKITKRGQNVTFRCDPISEHNRLYWYRQTLGQGPEFLTYFQNEAQLEKSRLLSDRFSAERPKGSFSTLEIQRTEQGDSAMYLCASSPRISYNEQFFGPGTRLTVL.

This chain connects TRBV5-1 to TRBJ2-1; D is perhaps TRBD1 (6 bases). The V end was cut by 2 bases, the J end by 0 bases, with 9 bases between. This CDR3 spans 15 amino acids. From germline, CDR1 is SGHRS and CDR2 YFSETQ. CDR3 in DNA: TGCGCCAGCAGCTTAGGACAGACCTCCTACAATGAGCAGTTCTTC. Amino acids: CASSLGQTSYNEQFF.

This clone is a singleton in its sample. The V gene is TRBV5-1, the J gene TRBJ1-3, with D unresolved. V lost 1 base, J lost 0 bases, and 8 bases lay in between. This CDR3 comprises 15 residues. CDR1 is SGHRS, CDR2 YFSETQ, per germline. This CDR3 reads CASSLTISSGNTIYF. The CDR3 region has the DNA TGCGCCAGCAGCTTGACGATCAGCTCTGGAAACACCATATATTTT. The full variable domain, its missing parts supplied by reference TRBV5-1 and TRBJ1-3, is KAGVTQTPRYLIKTRGQQVTLSCSPISGHRSVSWYQQTPGQGLQFLFEYFSETQRNKGNFPGRFSGRQFSNSRSEMNVSTLELGDSALYLCASSLTISSGNTIYFGEGSWLTVV.

The chain has TRBV10-1 and TRBJ2-7; perhaps TRBD1 as D (6 bases). The V and J ends lost 3 bases and 2 bases respectively, with 14 bases between them. CDR3 length equals 15 residues. Germline assignment: CDR1 WNHNN and CDR2 SYGVQD (reference sequence). CDR3 loop: CASSEGTKKPYEQYF. The CDR3 bases are TGCGCCAGCAGTGAAGGGACAAAGAAACCCTACGAGCAGTACTTC.

The chain has TRBV19 and TRBJ2-7, with 7 positions matching TRBD2. V was clipped by 5 bases and J by 4 bases; unmatched bases: 14. This CDR3 is 16 amino acids long. The germline CDR1 and CDR2 sequences are LNHDA and SQIVND (reference sequence). CDR3 DNA: TGTGCCAGTAGTCCCCTACCTGTATTGGGGGGGTACGAGCAGTACTTC. It specifies CASSPLPVLGGYEQYF.

The chain has TRBV3-1 (or the pseudogene TRBV3-2) and TRBJ1-2; D is ambiguous. From germline, CDR1 is LGHDT and CDR2 YNNKEL (reference sequence). The CDR3 is 13 amino acids. The ends were cut back, 1 base at V and 8 bases at J, with 11 bases in the middle. The CDR3 sequence is CASSQAAGGGYTF. Here the CDR3 DNA reads TGTGCCAGCAGCCAAGCGGCAGGAGGGGGCTACACCTTC.

The V and J genes are TRBV27 and TRBJ1-6; D remains ambiguous. Germline lookup yields CDR1 MNHEY and CDR2 SMNVEV (reference sequence). The CDR3 runs to 13 residues. V dropped 4 bases and J dropped 10 bases, with 11 bases sitting between them. CDR3 bases: TGTGCCAGCAGTTCCCTCCGTTCGTCACCCCTCCACTTT. Protein: CASSSLRSSPLHF.